The 22 T cell receptor beta chains below were found in one sample sequenced in a study of vaccination effects on CD4 cells after COVID-19. The repertoire was sequenced with immunoSEQ multiplex PCR; TCRdb's copy has only in-frame clones and lacks some. This sample has some 40,000 clones; approximately 78% occur once, and the top ten carry 15% to 20%. No antigen has been identified for these receptors. Sequencing was preceded by expansion of antigen-specific CD4+ T cells with viral peptide pools in the ViraFEST assay. After around 10 days in culture, the CD4+ T cells were isolated. This person caught SARS-CoV-2 sometime from March to December 2020, and PCR testing confirmed the infection. Source: CD4+ T cells from PBMCs cultured with HCoV-NL63 spike peptides, taken before COVID-19 vaccination. These receptors were collected from a human donor who had a prior SARS-CoV-2 infection.

J is TRBJ2-3 and V is TRBV5-1; possibly TRBD2 for D (7 bases). The CDR3 covers 16 residues. Trimming pared 0 bases from V and 4 bases from J, leaving 15 bases between. Germline assignment: CDR1 SGHRS and CDR2 YFSETQ. In DNA form, the CDR3 reads TGCGCCAGCAGCTTGGGGGGGGCGGGAGCCGCAGATACGCAGTATTTT. Protein sequence: CASSLGGAGAADTQYF.

V is TRBV3-1 (or the pseudogene TRBV3-2) and J is TRBJ2-5; 10 bases are shared with TRBD2. This CDR3 is built from 14 residues. Unmatched junction bases numbered 5, after V lost 2 bases and J lost 8 bases. Germline V gene sequence: CDR1 LGHDT, CDR2 YNNKEL (reference sequence). The CDR3 is CASSQLAGVHTQYF. DNA for the CDR3: TGTGCCAGCAGCCAACTAGCGGGGGTACATACCCAGTACTTC.

The genes are TRBV15 and TRBJ2-2, with 11 bases aligning to TRBD1. J lost 5 bases, V lost 5 bases, and 4 bases had no gene match. This CDR3 has 15 amino acids. Per the germline V gene, CDR1 is LNHNV and CDR2 is YYDKDF (reference sequence). The CDR3 nucleotides read TGTGCCACCAGCGGGGACAGGGGGTGGACCGGGGAGCTGTTTTTT. Its translation is CATSGDRGWTGELFF.

The chain combines TRBV30 with TRBJ2-7; D is undetermined. Germline V gene sequence: CDR1 GTSNPN, CDR2 SVGIG (reference sequence). The V end was cut by 4 bases, the J end by 0 bases, with 16 bases between. The CDR3 totals 15 residues. The CDR3 DNA sequence: TGTGCCTGGACTTGGACCAGGTCCAGCTCCTACGAGCAGTACTTC. It encodes CAWTWTRSSSYEQYF.

The rearrangement uses TRBV24-1 and TRBJ2-1; tentative D call: TRBD2 (6 bases). From germline, CDR1 is KGHDR and CDR2 SFDVKD. This CDR3 region has 13 residues. V was clipped by 12 bases and J by 6 bases, with 17 bases between them. CDR3 nucleotide sequence: TGTGCCTCCGACGCGCGGGGTGGCAATGAGCAGTTCTTC. Its protein is CASDARGGNEQFF.

V usage is TRBV5-1 and J usage is TRBJ2-6; D possibly corresponds to TRBD2 (5 bases). Germline V lookup: CDR1 SGHRS, CDR2 YFSETQ. The CDR3 is 14 residues long. V was shortened by 4 bases and J by 0 bases, with 5 bases between the two germline ends. CDR3 DNA: TGCGCCAGCAGCCGGGACTCTGGGGCCAACGTCCTGACTTTC. This gives the protein CASSRDSGANVLTF. The full variable domain, with the rest looked up from reference TRBV5-1 and TRBJ2-6, is KAGVTQTPRYLIKTRGQQVTLSCSPISGHRSVSWYQQTPGQGLQFLFEYFSETQRNKGNFPGRFSGRQFSNSRSEMNVSTLELGDSALYLCASSRDSGANVLTFGAGSRLTVL.

The rearrangement uses TRBV18 and TRBJ2-1; 11 bases are a match to TRBD2. V lost 4 bases to trimming and J lost 6 bases; unmatched junction nucleotides: 14. Germline loops: CDR1 KGHSH, CDR2 LQKENI. The CDR3 is made up of 18 amino acids. The CDR3, as DNA: TGTGCCAGCTCACGACCGACAACTAGCGGGAGAGGGATCAATGAGCAGTTCTTC. Protein sequence: CASSRPTTSGRGINEQFF.

The gene calls are TRBV30 and TRBJ1-2; no clear D gene. V was pared by 2 bases and J by 4 bases, with 11 bases between. CDR1 and CDR2 (germline): GTSNPN, SVGIG (reference sequence). The CDR3 is made up of 13 amino acids. The CDR3 sequence: CAWSPLGSYGYTF. CDR3 DNA sequence: TGTGCCTGGAGTCCACTCGGGAGCTATGGCTACACCTTC.

The rearrangement joins TRBV30 to TRBJ2-2; no clear D. Trimming removed 4 bases from V and 6 bases from J, with 15 bases in between. This CDR3 contains 14 residues. The germline CDR1 and CDR2 sequences are GTSNPN and SVGIG (reference sequence). The CDR3 region is CAWNVAGFAGELFF. Here the CDR3 DNA reads TGTGCCTGGAATGTTGCTGGGTTCGCCGGGGAGCTGTTTTTT.

The rearrangement uses TRBV12-3 or TRBV12-4 and TRBJ1-1; weak D call: TRBD1 (6 bases). The CDR3 runs 12 residues. V was cut by 2 bases and J by 9 bases, with 10 bases left in between. CDR3 nucleotides: TGTGCCAGCAGTTTATTCGACAGGCAAGCTTTCTTT. This sequence encodes CASSLFDRQAFF.

This clone was picked up a small number of times. The genes are TRBV4-1 and TRBJ1-6; D uncertain. V was cut by 1 base and J by 5 bases, with 12 bases left in between. Germline V gene data show CDR1 as MGHRA and CDR2 as YSYEKL. This CDR3 contains 16 residues. This chain's CDR3 is CASSQVLDVDNSPLHF. The CDR3 coding sequence is TGCGCCAGCAGCCAAGTTTTGGACGTTGATAATTCACCCCTCCACTTT.

The chain uses TRBV6-5 and TRBJ2-7, with 7 bases identical to TRBD1. This CDR3 has 14 amino acids. CDR1 and CDR2 (germline): MNHEY, SVGAGI. The V segment lost 6 bases and the J segment 0 bases; nucleotides outside the gene matches: 5. DNA for the CDR3: TGTGCCAGCAGCCCGGACAGGACCTCCTACGAGCAGTACTTC. This gives the protein CASSPDRTSYEQYF.

The J gene is TRBJ1-2, the V gene TRBV3-1 (or the pseudogene TRBV3-2), with D uncertain. The germline V gene encodes CDR1 LGHDT and CDR2 YNNKEL (reference sequence). CDR3 size: 13 residues. The V end was cut by 4 bases, the J end by 4 bases, with 10 bases between. The CDR3 sequence: CASSPRASYGYTF. DNA of the CDR3: TGTGCCAGCAGCCCCCGGGCCTCCTATGGCTACACCTTC.

The rearrangement uses TRBV27 and TRBJ1-4, with D tentatively TRBD1 (5 bases). Germline-derived CDR1 and CDR2 are MNHEY and SMNVEV (reference sequence). This CDR3 has 17 residues. Trimming shortened V by 11 bases and J by 2 bases, and 24 bases separated the two germline ends. CDR3 sequence: CAPTRQGRITTNEKLFF. CDR3 sequence (DNA): TGTGCCCCCACGAGGCAGGGTAGGATAACGACTAATGAAAAACTGTTTTTT.

The V and J genes are TRBV7-3 and TRBJ2-4, with TRBD1 matching over 10 bases. The germline CDR1 and CDR2 sequences are SGHTA and FQGTGA. The V gene end was trimmed by 5 bases and the J gene end by 1 base; junction bases not matched to a gene: 14. This CDR3 has 19 amino acids. CDR3 sequence (DNA): TGTGCCAGCAGCCCCCCCACAGGACAGGGGGGCAGGGCCAAAAACATTCAGTACTTC. Its protein product is CASSPPTGQGGRAKNIQYF.

V is TRBV2 and J is TRBJ2-5; tentative D call: TRBD2 (6 bases). Germline assignment: CDR1 SNHLY and CDR2 FYNNEI. The CDR3 contains 15 residues. V was cut by 3 bases and J by 1 base, with 12 bases left in between. The CDR3 DNA reads as TGTGCCAGCAGTGATCGGCGGGGATTCCAAGAGACCCAGTACTTC. This codes for CASSDRRGFQETQYF.

V is TRBV9 and J is TRBJ2-2, with D perhaps matching TRBD2 (6 bases). Germline V gene lookup returns CDR1 SGDLS and CDR2 YYNGEE. The CDR3 is 13 amino acids. V was cut by 0 bases and J by 6 bases, with 6 bases left in between. CDR3 sequence: CASSVGRAGELFF. The DNA for the CDR3 is TGTGCCAGCAGCGTAGGGAGGGCCGGGGAGCTGTTTTTT.

V is TRBV11-1 and J is TRBJ2-3; D possibly matches TRBD1 or TRBD2 (6 bases each). V shed 8 bases and J shed 0 bases, with 15 bases lying between them. The CDR3 extends over 15 amino acids. The germline V gene encodes CDR1 SGHAT and CDR2 FQDESV (reference sequence). As DNA, the CDR3 is TGTGCCAGCGCAAGGGGGGCTGGGAGCACAGATACGCAGTATTTT. Amino acids: CASARGAGSTDTQYF.

This clone has more than one count but fewer than ten. CDR3 sequence reads: CASSEGPVPVYEQYF. For the CDR3, the DNA is TGTGCCAGCAGTGAAGGACCTGTCCCGGTCTACGAGCAGTACTTC. The chain links TRBV2 to TRBJ2-7; D is uncertain. Trimming cost V 1 base and J 3 bases, with 13 bases left between them. This CDR3 has 15 residues. Germline V gene sequence: CDR1 SNHLY, CDR2 FYNNEI.

V gene TRBV18 combines with J gene TRBJ1-1, with D perhaps TRBD1 (6 bases). Per germline, CDR1 KGHSH and CDR2 LQKENI. The CDR3 covers 13 residues. The germline V and J ends were trimmed by 6 bases and 1 base, with 9 bases remaining between them. The CDR3 DNA is TGTGCCAGCTCCGGACAGTCGAACACTGAAGCTTTCTTT. Translation: CASSGQSNTEAFF. The full variable domain, its missing parts supplied by reference TRBV18 and TRBJ1-1, is NAGVMQNPRHLVRRRGQEARLRCSPMKGHSHVYWYRQLPEEGLKFMVYLQKENIIDESGMPKERFSAEFPKEGPSILRIQQVVRGDSAAYFCASSGQSNTEAFFGQGTRLTVV.

This clone was picked up a small number of times. The genes are TRBV13 and TRBJ2-7, with 10 bases that match TRBD1. The CDR3 has 14 residues. Per the germline V gene, CDR1 is PRHDT and CDR2 is FYEKMQ (reference sequence). The J segment lost 10 bases and the V segment lost 3 bases, leaving 9 bases of the junction unmatched. The CDR3 here is CASSFKGTGVGQYF. The DNA of the CDR3 is TGTGCCAGCAGCTTTAAAGGGACAGGGGTAGGACAGTACTTC.

The V and J genes are TRBV12-5 and TRBJ2-7; the match to TRBD1 covers 11 bases. J was trimmed by 5 bases and V by 4 bases; bases with no gene match: 13. CDR1 and CDR2 (germline): LGHNT, FRNRAP. This CDR3 spans 17 amino acids. The CDR3 protein is CASGSGTGTGGFNEQYF. The CDR3 DNA follows: TGTGCTAGTGGTTCGGGGACCGGGACAGGGGGGTTTAACGAGCAGTACTTC.